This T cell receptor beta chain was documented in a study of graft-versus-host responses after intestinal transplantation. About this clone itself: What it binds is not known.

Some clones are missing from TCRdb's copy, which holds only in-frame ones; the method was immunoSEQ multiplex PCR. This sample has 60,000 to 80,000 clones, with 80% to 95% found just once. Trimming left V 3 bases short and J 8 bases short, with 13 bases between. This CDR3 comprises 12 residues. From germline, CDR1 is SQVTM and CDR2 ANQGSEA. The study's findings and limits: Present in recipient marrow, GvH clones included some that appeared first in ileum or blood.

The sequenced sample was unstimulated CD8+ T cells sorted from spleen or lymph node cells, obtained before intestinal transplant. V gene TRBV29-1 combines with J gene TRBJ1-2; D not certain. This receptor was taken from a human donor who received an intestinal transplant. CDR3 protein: CSVERPTGGYTF. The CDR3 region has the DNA TGCAGCGTTGAGCGGCCGACGGGGGGCTACACCTTC.